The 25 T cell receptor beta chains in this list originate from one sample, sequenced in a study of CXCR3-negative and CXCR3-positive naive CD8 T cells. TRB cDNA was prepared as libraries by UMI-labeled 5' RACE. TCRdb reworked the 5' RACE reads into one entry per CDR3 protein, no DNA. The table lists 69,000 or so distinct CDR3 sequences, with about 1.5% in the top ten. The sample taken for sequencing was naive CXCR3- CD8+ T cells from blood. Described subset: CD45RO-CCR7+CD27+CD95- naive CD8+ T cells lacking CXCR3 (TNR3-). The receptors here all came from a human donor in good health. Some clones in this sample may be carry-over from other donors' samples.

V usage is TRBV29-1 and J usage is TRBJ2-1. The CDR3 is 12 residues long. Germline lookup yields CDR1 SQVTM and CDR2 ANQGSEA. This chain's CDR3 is CSVDISEDEQFF.

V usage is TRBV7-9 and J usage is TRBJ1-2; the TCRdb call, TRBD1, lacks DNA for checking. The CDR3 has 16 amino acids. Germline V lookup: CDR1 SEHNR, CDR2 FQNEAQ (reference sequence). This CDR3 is CASSFPSSGADYGYTF.

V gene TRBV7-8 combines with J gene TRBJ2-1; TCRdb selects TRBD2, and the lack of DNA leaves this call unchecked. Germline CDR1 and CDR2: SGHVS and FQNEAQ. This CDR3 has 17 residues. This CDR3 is CASSPPRTLLVYNEQFF.

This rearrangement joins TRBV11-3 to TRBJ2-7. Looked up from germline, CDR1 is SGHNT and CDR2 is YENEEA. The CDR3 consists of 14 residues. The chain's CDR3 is CASSLDRISYEQYF.

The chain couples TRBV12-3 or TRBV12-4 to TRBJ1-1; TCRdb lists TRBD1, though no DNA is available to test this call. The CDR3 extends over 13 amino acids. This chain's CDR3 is CASTQGGNTEAFF.

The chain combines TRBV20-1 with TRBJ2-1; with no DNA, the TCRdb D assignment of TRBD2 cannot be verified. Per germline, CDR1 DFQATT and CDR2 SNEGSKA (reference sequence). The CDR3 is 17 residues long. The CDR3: CSAPESLAGSFRNEQFF.

CDR3: CSVPQGYNEQFF. The V call is TRBV29-1, the J call TRBJ2-1; TCRdb selects TRBD1, and the lack of DNA leaves this call unchecked. CDR1 is SQVTM and CDR2 is ANQGSEA in the germline V gene. The CDR3 spans 12 residues.

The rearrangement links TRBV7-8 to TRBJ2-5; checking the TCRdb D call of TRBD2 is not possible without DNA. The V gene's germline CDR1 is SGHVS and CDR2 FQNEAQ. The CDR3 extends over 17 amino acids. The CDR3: CASSLALAGGLQETQYF.

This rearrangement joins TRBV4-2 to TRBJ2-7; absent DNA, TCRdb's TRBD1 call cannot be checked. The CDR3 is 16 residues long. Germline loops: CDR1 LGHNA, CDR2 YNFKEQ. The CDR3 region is CASSQDLEDRAYEQYF.

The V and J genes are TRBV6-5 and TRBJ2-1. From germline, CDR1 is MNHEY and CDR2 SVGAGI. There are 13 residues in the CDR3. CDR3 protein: CASSYSEGIEQFF.

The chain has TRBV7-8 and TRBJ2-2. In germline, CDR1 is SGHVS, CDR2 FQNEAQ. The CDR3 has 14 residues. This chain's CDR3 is CASSLDPATGELFF.

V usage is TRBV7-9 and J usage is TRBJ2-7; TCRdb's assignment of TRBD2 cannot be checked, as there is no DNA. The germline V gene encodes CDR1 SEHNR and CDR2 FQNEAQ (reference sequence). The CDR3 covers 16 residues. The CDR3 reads CASSLRAGPSSYEQYF.

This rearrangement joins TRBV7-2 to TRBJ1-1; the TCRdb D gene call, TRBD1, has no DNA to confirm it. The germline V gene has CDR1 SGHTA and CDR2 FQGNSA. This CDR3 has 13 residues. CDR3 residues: CASSLNWGFEAFF.

CDR3: CSVPGTGRTDTQYF. The chain recombines TRBV29-1 with TRBJ2-3; checking the TCRdb D call of TRBD1 is not possible without DNA. CDR3 length: 14 amino acids. CDR1 SQVTM and CDR2 ANQGSEA come from the germline V gene.

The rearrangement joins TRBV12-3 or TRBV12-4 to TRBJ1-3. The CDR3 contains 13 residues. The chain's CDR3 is CANSGFAGNTIYF.

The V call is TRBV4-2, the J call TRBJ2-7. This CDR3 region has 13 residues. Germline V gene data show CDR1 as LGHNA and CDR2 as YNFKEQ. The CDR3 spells CASSHYFGYEQYF.

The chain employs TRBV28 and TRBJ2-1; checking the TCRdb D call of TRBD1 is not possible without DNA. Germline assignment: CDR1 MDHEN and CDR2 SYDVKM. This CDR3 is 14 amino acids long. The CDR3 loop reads CASTPVFGGDSQFF.

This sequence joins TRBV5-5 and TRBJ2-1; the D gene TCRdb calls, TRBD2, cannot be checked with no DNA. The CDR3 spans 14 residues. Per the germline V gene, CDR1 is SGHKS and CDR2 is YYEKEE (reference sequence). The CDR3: CASSLEAGYNEQFF.

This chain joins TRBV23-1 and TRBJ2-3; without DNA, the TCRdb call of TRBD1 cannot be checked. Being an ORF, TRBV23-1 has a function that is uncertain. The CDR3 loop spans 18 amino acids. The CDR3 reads CASTPRKRRGDHTDTQYF.

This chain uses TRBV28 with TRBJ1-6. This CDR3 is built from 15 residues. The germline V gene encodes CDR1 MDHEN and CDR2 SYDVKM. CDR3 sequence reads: CASSDPGLTNSPLHF.

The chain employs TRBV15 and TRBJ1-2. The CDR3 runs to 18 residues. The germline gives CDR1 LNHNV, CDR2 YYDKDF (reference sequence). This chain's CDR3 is CATSSDRLPSGLSYGYTF.

The CDR3 is CASSYEEGAGNQPQHF. V is TRBV6-2 or TRBV6-3 and J is TRBJ1-5; TCRdb's assignment of TRBD1 cannot be checked, as there is no DNA. This CDR3 is 16 amino acids long. Germline-derived CDR1 and CDR2 are MNHEY and SVGEGT.

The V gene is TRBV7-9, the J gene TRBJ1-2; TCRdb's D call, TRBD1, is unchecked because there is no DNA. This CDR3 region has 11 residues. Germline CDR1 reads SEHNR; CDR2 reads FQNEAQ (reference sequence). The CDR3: CAGGETYGYTF. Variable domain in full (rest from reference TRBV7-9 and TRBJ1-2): DTGVSQNPRHKITKRGQNVTFRCDPISEHNRLYWYRQTLGQGPEFLTYFQNEAQLEKSRLLSDRFSAERPKGSFSTLEIQRTEQGDSAMYLCAGGETYGYTFGSGTRLTVV.

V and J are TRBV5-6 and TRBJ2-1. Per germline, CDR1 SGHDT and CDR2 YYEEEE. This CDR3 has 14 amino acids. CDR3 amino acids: CASRLDSSYNEQFF.

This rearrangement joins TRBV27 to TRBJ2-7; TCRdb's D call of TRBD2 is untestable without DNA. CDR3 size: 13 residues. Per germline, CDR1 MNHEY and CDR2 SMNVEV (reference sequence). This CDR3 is CASSLGGSWEQYF.